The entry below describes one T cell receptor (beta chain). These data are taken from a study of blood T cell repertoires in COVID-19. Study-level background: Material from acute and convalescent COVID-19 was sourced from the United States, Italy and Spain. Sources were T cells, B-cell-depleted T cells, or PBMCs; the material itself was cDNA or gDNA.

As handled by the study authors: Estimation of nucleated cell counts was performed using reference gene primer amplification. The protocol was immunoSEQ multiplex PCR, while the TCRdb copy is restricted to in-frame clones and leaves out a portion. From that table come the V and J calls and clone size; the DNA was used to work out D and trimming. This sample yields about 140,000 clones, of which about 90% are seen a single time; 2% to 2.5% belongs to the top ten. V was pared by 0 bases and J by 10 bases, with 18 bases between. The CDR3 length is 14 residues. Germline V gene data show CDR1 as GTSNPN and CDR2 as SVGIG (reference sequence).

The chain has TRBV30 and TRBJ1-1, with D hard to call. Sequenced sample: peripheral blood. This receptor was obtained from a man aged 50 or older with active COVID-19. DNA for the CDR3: TGTGCCTGGAGTGTTGTGGATGCCCCGGAGGGAGCTTTCTTT. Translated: CAWSVVDAPEGAFF.